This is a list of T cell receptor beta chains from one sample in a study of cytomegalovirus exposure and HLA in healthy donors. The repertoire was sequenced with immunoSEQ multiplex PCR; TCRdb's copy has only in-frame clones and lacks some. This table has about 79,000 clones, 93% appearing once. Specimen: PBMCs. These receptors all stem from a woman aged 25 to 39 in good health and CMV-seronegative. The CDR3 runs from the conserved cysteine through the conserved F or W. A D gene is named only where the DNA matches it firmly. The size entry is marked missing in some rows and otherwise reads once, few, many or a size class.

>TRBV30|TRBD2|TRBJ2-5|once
CAWNLAGGPKETQYF
TGTGCCTGGAACCTAGCGGGAGGGCCAAAAGAGACCCAGTACTTC
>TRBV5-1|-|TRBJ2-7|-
CASSPPGFEQYF
TGCGCCAGCAGCCCGCCGGGGTTTGAGCAGTACTTC
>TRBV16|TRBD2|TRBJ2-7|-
CASSPRRGGGYEQYF
TGTGCCAGCAGCCCCCGTCGGGGGGGAGGATACGAGCAGTACTTC
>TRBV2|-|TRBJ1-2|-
CASVGSPSNYGYTF
TGTGCCAGCGTTGGGAGCCCATCTAACTATGGCTACACCTTC
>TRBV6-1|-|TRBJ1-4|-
CASGRRITNEKLFF
TGTGCCAGCGGTCGGAGGATAACAAATGAAAAACTGTTTTTT
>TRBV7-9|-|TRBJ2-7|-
CASSLKARGSYEQYF
TGTGCCAGCAGCTTAAAGGCACGGGGGTCCTACGAGCAGTACTTC
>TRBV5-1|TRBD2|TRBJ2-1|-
CASSSGGTSYNEQFF
TGCGCCAGCAGCTCCGGGGGGACGTCCTACAATGAGCAGTTCTTC
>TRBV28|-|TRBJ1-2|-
CASTDTLTNYGYTF
TGTGCCAGCACTGACACGCTAACTAACTATGGCTACACCTTC
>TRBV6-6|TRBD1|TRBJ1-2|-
CASSDRGLGGYTF
TGTGCCAGCAGTGACAGGGGCTTGGGTGGCTACACCTTC
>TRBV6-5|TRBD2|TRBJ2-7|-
CASSDSGSSEQYF
TGTGCCAGCAGTGATAGCGGGAGCAGCGAGCAGTACTTC
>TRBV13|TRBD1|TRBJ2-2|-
CASSDRDRADGELFF
TGTGCCAGCAGCGACCGGGACAGGGCAGACGGGGAGCTGTTTTTT
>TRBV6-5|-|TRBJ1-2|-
CASNQRGTGNYGYTF
TGTGCCAGCAACCAAAGGGGGACGGGGAACTATGGCTACACCTTC
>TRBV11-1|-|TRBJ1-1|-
CASSSQGLTEAFF
TGTGCCAGCAGCTCCCAGGGTCTGACTGAAGCTTTCTTT
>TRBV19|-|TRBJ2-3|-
CASSIRSLVNTDTQYF
TGTGCCAGTAGTATACGTAGCCTCGTGAACACAGATACGCAGTATTTT
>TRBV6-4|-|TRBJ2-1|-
CASSDSRVSEQFF
TGTGCCAGCAGTGACTCGCGGGTTTCCGAGCAGTTCTTC
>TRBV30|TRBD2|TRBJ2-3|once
CAWSPGLAGVTDTQYF
TGTGCCTGGAGCCCCGGACTAGCGGGGGTTACAGATACGCAGTATTTT
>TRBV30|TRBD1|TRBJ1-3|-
CAWTQGSGNTIYF
TGTGCCTGGACACAGGGGAGTGGAAACACCATATATTTT
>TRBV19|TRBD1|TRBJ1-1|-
CASSTGQAIGTEAFF
TGTGCCAGTAGTACGGGACAGGCGATTGGCACTGAAGCTTTCTTT
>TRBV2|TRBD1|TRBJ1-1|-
CASRYRGLNTEAFF
TGTGCCAGCAGGTACAGGGGGTTGAACACTGAAGCTTTCTTT
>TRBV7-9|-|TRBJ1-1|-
CASSPQGDTEAFF
TGTGCCAGCAGCCCCCAGGGCGATACTGAAGCTTTCTTT
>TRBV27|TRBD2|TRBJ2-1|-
CASSFVGAGLAGGYNEQFF
TGTGCCAGCAGTTTTGTCGGGGCCGGACTAGCGGGGGGGTACAATGAGCAGTTCTTC
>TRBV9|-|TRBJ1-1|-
CASSVTGTNTEAFF
TGTGCCAGCAGCGTGACAGGAACGAACACTGAAGCTTTCTTT
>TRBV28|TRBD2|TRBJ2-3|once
CASSLVAGGSLTDTQYF
TGTGCCAGCAGTTTAGTAGCGGGGGGGAGCCTCACAGATACGCAGTATTTT
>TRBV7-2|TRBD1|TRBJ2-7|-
CASSQQGAHPYEQYF
TGTGCCAGCAGTCAACAGGGGGCTCATCCCTACGAGCAGTACTTC
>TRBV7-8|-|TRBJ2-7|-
CASSSPYEQYF
TGTGCCAGCAGTTCTCCCTACGAGCAGTACTTC
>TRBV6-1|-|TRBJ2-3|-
CASSEDRGDTQYF
TGTGCCAGCAGTGAGGATCGGGGAGATACGCAGTATTTT
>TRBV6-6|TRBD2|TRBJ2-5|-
CASSYRSSGGQETQYF
TGTGCCAGCAGTTACCGAAGTAGCGGGGGGCAAGAGACCCAGTACTTC
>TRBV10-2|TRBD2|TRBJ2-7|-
CASSSLGLAYEQYF
TGCGCCAGCAGCAGTCTAGGACTAGCCTACGAGCAGTACTTC
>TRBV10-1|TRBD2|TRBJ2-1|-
CASSEGTSSYNEQFF
TGCGCCAGCAGTGAGGGGACTAGCTCCTACAATGAGCAGTTCTTC